Listed here are 20 T cell receptor beta chains from one sample, sequenced in a study of T cell responses to AZD1222 COVID-19 vaccine. Generated by immunoSEQ multiplex PCR, the TCRdb table keeps only in-frame clones and is missing some. The sample has around 120,000 clones, 84% seen once. The starting material was peripheral blood, obtained 28 days after the second AZD1222 dose. The receptors derive from an adult who received the AZD1222 COVID-19 vaccine.

The sample holds a few counts of this clone. This chain links TRBV14 with TRBJ1-3; the D gene is possibly TRBD1 (5 bases). The CDR3 has 17 amino acids. The germline V gene has CDR1 SGHDN and CDR2 FVKESK. V was clipped by 1 base and J by 0 bases, with 13 bases between them. CDR3 loop: CASSQVQGLFSGNTIYF. The CDR3 nucleotides are TGTGCCAGCAGCCAAGTCCAGGGCCTTTTCTCTGGAAACACCATATATTTT. Full variable domain (rest looked up from reference TRBV14 and TRBJ1-3): EAGVTQFPSHSVIEKGQTVTLRCDPISGHDNLYWYRRVMGKEIKFLLHFVKESKQDESGMPNNRFLAERTGGTYSTLKVQPAELEDSGVYFCASSQVQGLFSGNTIYFGEGSWLTVV.

J is TRBJ1-2 and V is TRBV10-1, with 8 nucleotides matching TRBD1. V trimming: 4 bases; J trimming: 4 bases; junction bases outside the gene matches: 8. Germline values: CDR1 WNHNN, CDR2 SYGVQD (reference sequence). This CDR3 comprises 15 residues. CDR3 sequence: CASSAGTGFGYGYTF. The CDR3, as DNA: TGCGCCAGCAGTGCCGGGACAGGCTTTGGCTATGGCTACACCTTC.

This clone was detected only once. This chain links TRBV14 with TRBJ1-1, with unresolved D. The CDR3 runs to 12 residues. With 1 base removed from V and 9 bases from J, the gap between germline ends came to 9 bases. Germline V gene data show CDR1 as SGHDN and CDR2 as FVKESK. CDR3 amino acids: CASSQGGRKAFF. CDR3 in DNA: TGTGCCAGCAGCCAAGGAGGTAGAAAAGCTTTCTTT.

This sequence joins TRBV3-1 (or the pseudogene TRBV3-2) and TRBJ1-1; D is unclear. Germline V gene sequence: CDR1 LGHDT, CDR2 YNNKEL (reference sequence). Trimming took 4 bases from V and 7 from J, leaving 13 bases between them. This CDR3 is built from 13 residues. DNA for the CDR3: TGTGCCAGCAGCCCCCGGGCCCGGGGTGAAGCTTTCTTT. Amino acids: CASSPRARGEAFF.

J is TRBJ2-1 and V is TRBV6-5; 8 bases map to TRBD2. Unmatched junction bases numbered 11, after V lost 6 bases and J lost 7 bases. The germline CDR1 and CDR2 sequences are MNHEY and SVGAGI. This CDR3 has 15 residues. The CDR3 DNA reads as TGTGCCAGCAGCTACCGGGGGGGGCGAGTGAATGAGCAGTTCTTC. It yields the protein CASSYRGGRVNEQFF.

The V call is TRBV5-6, the J call TRBJ2-1; 7 bases fit TRBD2. The V and J ends lost 4 bases and 9 bases, in that order; junction bases with no gene match: 7. This CDR3 comprises 13 residues. Per germline, CDR1 SGHDT and CDR2 YYEEEE. CDR3 protein: CASSRFSGGEQFF. The CDR3 coding sequence is TGTGCCAGCAGCCGATTTTCGGGAGGTGAGCAGTTCTTC.

The V and J genes are TRBV6-5 and TRBJ1-6; 9 nucleotides match TRBD1. The germline V gene encodes CDR1 MNHEY and CDR2 SVGAGI. J gave up 9 bases and V 4 bases, and 4 bases lay outside the gene matches. There are 14 residues in the CDR3. The CDR3 DNA sequence: TGTGCCAGCAGTTGGGACAGGGTTCGTTCACCCCTCCACTTT. Translating gives CASSWDRVRSPLHF.

The CDR3 region has the DNA TGTGCCACCAGAAGCCCGGGGACAGCGGAAGCTTTCTTT. This translates into CATRSPGTAEAFF. The chain joins TRBV15 to TRBJ1-1; 7 bases line up with TRBD1. The CDR3 contains 13 residues. V shed 6 bases and J 8 bases; nucleotides not matched to a gene: 9. Germline CDR1 reads LNHNV; CDR2 reads YYDKDF (reference sequence).

This chain uses TRBV29-1 with TRBJ1-1; D ambiguous. Trimming took off 1 base at V and 0 bases at J, with 6 bases between the two ends. Germline V gene data show CDR1 as SQVTM and CDR2 as ANQGSEA. The CDR3 contains 13 residues. In DNA form, the CDR3 reads TGCAGCGTTGAAGGACGGGTGAACACTGAAGCTTTCTTT. It codes for CSVEGRVNTEAFF.

The chain carries TRBV7-9 and TRBJ1-2, with TRBD1 identical over 8 bases. CDR3 length equals 18 residues. In germline, CDR1 is SEHNR, CDR2 FQNEAQ (reference sequence). V was clipped by 2 bases and J by 4 bases; unmatched bases: 15. In DNA, the CDR3 is TGTGCCAGCAGCTTACCCAAGACGGACAGGGAAACTAGCTATGGCTACACCTTC. It yields the protein CASSLPKTDRETSYGYTF. The full variable domain, in which reference TRBV7-9 and TRBJ1-2 provide the parts outside the CDR3, is DTGVSQNPRHKITKRGQNVTFRCDPISEHNRLYWYRQTLGQGPEFLTYFQNEAQLEKSRLLSDRFSAERPKGSFSTLEIQRTEQGDSAMYLCASSLPKTDRETSYGYTFGSGTRLTVV.

The rearrangement joins TRBV28 to TRBJ2-5; D uncertain. CDR1 is MDHEN and CDR2 is SYDVKM in the germline V gene. V was shortened by 5 bases and J by 7 bases, with 11 bases between the two germline ends. This CDR3 is 12 amino acids long. CDR3 sequence (DNA): TGTGCCAGCAGTACAACTCTTCGGACCCAGTACTTC. The encoded protein is CASSTTLRTQYF.

The genes are TRBV2 and TRBJ1-5, with D maybe TRBD1 (6 bases). The V end was cut by 6 bases, the J end by 7 bases, with 19 bases between. The CDR3 is 15 amino acids. The germline gives CDR1 SNHLY, CDR2 FYNNEI. The CDR3 bases are TGTGCCAGCAGCTTAGGGTTAGCAGGGGACCAGCCCCAGCATTTT. Encoded protein: CASSLGLAGDQPQHF.

This clone was recorded only once. V and J are TRBV7-8 and TRBJ1-6, with D tentatively TRBD1 (5 bases). CDR1 SGHVS and CDR2 FQNEAQ come from the germline V gene. V was trimmed by 1 base and J by 7 bases, leaving 11 bases between them. The CDR3 consists of 15 residues. CDR3 bases: TGTGCCAGCAGCTTAGGCTGGGCAGGGAATTCACCCCTCCACTTT. Its translation is CASSLGWAGNSPLHF.

This rearrangement joins TRBV21-1 to TRBJ1-1; the listed D gene, TRBD1, was not tested against the DNA. TRBV21-1 is a recognized pseudogene. The CDR3 totals 13 residues. CDR3 nucleotide sequence: TGTGCCAGCAGCAGGGCCTTGAACACTGAAGCTTTCTTT. This translates into CASSRALNTEAFF.

This sequence joins TRBV20-1 and TRBJ1-1; D gene unclear. Germline V lookup: CDR1 DFQATT, CDR2 SNEGSKA (reference sequence). This CDR3 is built from 11 residues. Trimming removed 3 bases from V and 6 bases from J, with 8 bases in between. The CDR3 sequence is CSASQTSEAFF. CDR3 in DNA: TGCAGTGCTAGCCAGACCTCTGAAGCTTTCTTT.

The rearrangement joins TRBV7-9 to TRBJ1-6; 8 bases align to TRBD1. Germline V CDR1 and CDR2: SEHNR, FQNEAQ (reference sequence). This CDR3 region has 15 residues. V lost 5 bases and J lost 8; bases outside the gene matches: 8. The CDR3, as DNA: TGTGCCAGCAGCCCAGCGACAGGGGTGGATTCACCCCTCCACTTT. It translates to CASSPATGVDSPLHF.

The chain uses TRBV5-6 and TRBJ2-3, with 11 positions matching TRBD1. CDR3 length equals 15 residues. Germline values: CDR1 SGHDT, CDR2 YYEEEE. Trimming took 3 bases from V and 6 from J; bases not matched to a gene: 6. The CDR3 sequence: CASSSGTGGRDTQYF. CDR3 bases: TGTGCCAGCAGCTCCGGGACAGGGGGTAGGGATACGCAGTATTTT.

The V gene is TRBV10-2, the J gene TRBJ2-7, with a weak D call TRBD2 (6 bases). The CDR3 runs 14 residues. The germline V and J ends were trimmed by 0 bases and 6 bases, with 12 bases remaining between them. Per the germline V gene, CDR1 is WSHSY and CDR2 is SAAADI. The CDR3 DNA reads TGCGCCAGCAGTGAGTCAGCACTAGCAGGCGAGCAGTACTTC. This encodes CASSESALAGEQYF.

The chain couples TRBV10-2 to TRBJ1-5, with 9 bases that match TRBD1. The CDR3 sequence is 18 residues long. Germline CDR1 reads WSHSY; CDR2 reads SAAADI. Losses at the gene ends were 4 bases for V and 9 bases for J; bases not matched to a gene: 19. The CDR3 here is CASSGTFGTGTFVGPQHF. In DNA, the CDR3 is TGCGCCAGCAGTGGAACTTTTGGGACAGGGACGTTCGTGGGGCCCCAGCATTTT.

The genes are TRBV24-1 and TRBJ1-2, with 10 bases matching TRBD1. The CDR3 sequence is 14 residues long. V was pared by 2 bases and J by 8 bases, with 4 bases of the junction left unmatched. Germline V gene lookup returns CDR1 KGHDR and CDR2 SFDVKD. The CDR3 spells CATSDSWDRGGYTF. The DNA for the CDR3 is TGTGCCACCAGTGATTCTTGGGACAGGGGAGGCTACACCTTC.